This TCR beta chain was identified in a study of T cells in localized non-small cell lung cancer. Findings and caveats of the study: When the top 100 tumor clones were examined, a median 57 of them also appeared in the adjacent lung, which was paired and uninvolved.

This clone has a handful of counts. Its antigen is unknown. This CDR3 has 17 residues. Trimming removed 0 bases from V and 7 bases from J; junction bases left unmatched: 13. Germline-derived CDR1 and CDR2 are MNHNS and SASEGT. Using immunoSEQ multiplex PCR, the repertoire was profiled, and TCRdb retains in-frame clones only, with some absent. This table has some 28,000 clones, about nine tenths appearing once. The sequenced sample was peripheral blood, obtained before any cancer treatment. The clonotype comes from a male donor at least 60 years old with stage I lung adenocarcinoma. This chain connects TRBV6-1 to TRBJ1-2; 8 bases are a match to TRBD1. The CDR3 DNA sequence: TGTGCCAGCAGTGAAGCGCTGGGGACAGGCCGGGGAAGTGGCTACACCTTC. The encoded protein is CASSEALGTGRGSGYTF.